This T cell receptor beta chain appears in the sequencing data of a study of radiation and T cells in renal cell carcinoma. V was shortened by 2 bases and J by 0 bases, with 11 bases between the two germline ends. Germline V gives CDR1 GTSNPN, CDR2 SVGIG (reference sequence). CDR3 size: 15 residues. The time point is: blood 4 weeks post-SBRT, at nephrectomy. The treatment here: 15 Gy SBRT to primary tumor, nephrectomy 4 weeks later. The repertoire was sequenced with immunoSEQ multiplex PCR; TCRdb's copy has only in-frame clones and lacks some. This sample has 65,000 or so clones, with about 74% found just once.

The source material was blood, sampled from a patient whose treatment included radiotherapy and nephrectomy. This chain links TRBV30 with TRBJ2-4; tentatively, D is TRBD1 or TRBD2 (5 bases each). This TCR was sampled from a man between 60 and 75 years old with renal cell carcinoma. The chain's CDR3 is CAWSWAGRAKNIQYF. The CDR3 DNA reads as TGTGCCTGGAGTTGGGCAGGGAGAGCCAAAAACATTCAGTACTTC.